The T cell receptor (beta chain) described here comes from a study of T cells after posttransplantation cyclophosphamide. Details on this clone: Its antigen is not known.

Generated by immunoSEQ multiplex PCR, the TCRdb table keeps only in-frame clones and is missing some. Altogether just over 65,000 clones are present, 93% being singletons, with the ten largest covering about 3%. Study-wide results and caveats: Later blood repertoires were often dominated by clones from the donor CD8+ memory compartment.

The source of this sequence is a woman between 25 and 40 years old in good health and a related stem cell transplant donor. The specimen was PBMCs.

In nucleotides, the CDR3 is TGTGCCAGCGAGGGCAAGATGAACACTGAAGCTTTCTTT. This gives the protein CASEGKMNTEAFF. V and J are TRBV6-4 and TRBJ1-1, with D hard to call. The CDR3 totals 13 residues. Trimming took 8 bases from V and 0 from J, leaving 10 bases between them. CDR1 and CDR2 (germline): MRHNA, SNTAGT.